There are a few counts of the clone carrying this T cell receptor (beta chain). Its cognate antigen is unknown. Every sampled donor was Caucasian and healthy. Through template switching, a universal primer site was introduced, and the cDNA contained unique molecular identifiers. TCRdb used MiXCR to reprocess the 5' RACE reads, holding one entry per CDR3 protein. The table lists 1.5 million to 2 million distinct CDR3 sequences, about 31% of them singletons. This sample stems from a study of identical twins. The CDR3 spans 16 residues. J gave up 1 base and V 1 base, and 6 bases lay outside the gene matches. Points from the study as a whole: Analyses based on zero insertions could be partly confounded by invariant MAIT and iNKT cells. Monozygotic twins shared more out-of-frame TCR alpha than recombination models predicted.

The material sequenced was cord blood. The clonotype was recovered from a newborn girl in good health. The rearrangement joins TRBV12-3 or TRBV12-4 to TRBJ2-7; 8 nucleotides align to TRBD2. The DNA of the CDR3 is TGTGCCAGCAGTTTAGATCTCCTAGCGGGTTCCTACGAGCAGTACTTC. Translation gives CASSLDLLAGSYEQYF.